This section outlines one T cell receptor beta chain sequence together with its context. Its cognate antigen is unknown. The junction departs from germline at one end; a sequencing error may be responsible. 5'RACE, which relied on constant-segment primers, yielded TCR alpha and TCR beta cDNA libraries carrying sample barcodes and UMIs. TCRdb itself ran the 5' RACE reads through MiXCR, one entry per CDR3 protein. This repertoire shows 450,000 to 650,000 distinct CDR3 sequences, roughly 22% found once; its top ten account for 9.5% to 15%. The sample originates from a study of T-cell memory formation after mild COVID-19. Turning to the study itself: The TCR clusters were mostly specific to one donor. Study-level findings and limits: There were some responding clones in pre-infection memory, which suggested that cross-reactive memory had joined. Later expanders leaned CD4+, whereas day 15 to 85 contracting clones were balanced CD4/CD8.

Per germline, CDR1 MNHEY and CDR2 SVGAGI. The CDR3 consists of 12 residues. The sequenced material came from PBMCs or a T cell subset sorted from them (not recorded which). The chain carries TRBV6-5 and TRBJ1-5; D might be TRBD1 (5 bases). This TCR was recovered from an adult woman who had mild COVID-19 (a few samples of this study predate the infection). Cell type and time point are not known. The CDR3 DNA reads as TGTGCCCTCGGGGGGGGGAATCGGCCCCAGCATTTT. Residues: CALGGGNRPQHF.